A selection of T cell receptor beta chains follows, all from one sample in a study of technical replicates of blood from a handful of donors. Using immunoSEQ multiplex PCR, the repertoire was profiled, and TCRdb retains in-frame clones only, with some absent. Among about 84,000 clones listed, 90% to 95% were seen once. Material: T cells isolated from PBMCs. The receptors come from a human donor in good health. Each CDR3 is given with its conserved first and last residue. Each record gives: D gene, clone size, J gene, V gene, CDR3 protein, CDR3 DNA. A D gene is named only where the DNA matches it firmly. A clone size is listed for some rows: how often the clone was seen (once, few, many), or a class if it is expanded.

>-|-|TRBJ1-2|TRBV7-9
CASSLTQGSGYTF
TGTGCCAGCAGCTTAACACAGGGTAGCGGCTACACCTTC
>-|few|TRBJ1-1|TRBV20-1
CSANRERKAFF
TGCAGTGCTAACAGGGAAAGAAAAGCTTTCTTT
>TRBD2|-|TRBJ2-7|TRBV4-1
CASSQVLADYEQYF
TGCGCCAGCAGCCAAGTTCTAGCGGACTACGAGCAGTACTTC
>TRBD1|-|TRBJ2-7|TRBV27
CASSPSGTGAYEQYF
TGTGCCAGCAGTCCATCCGGGACAGGGGCCTACGAGCAGTACTTC
>TRBD1|-|TRBJ2-7|TRBV5-1
CASSPGTALTYEQYF
TGCGCCAGCAGCCCTGGGACAGCCCTTACCTACGAGCAGTACTTC
>-|few|TRBJ1-5|TRBV27
CASSYGSNQPQHF
TGTGCCAGCAGTTACGGTAGCAATCAGCCCCAGCATTTT
>-|-|TRBJ2-3|TRBV9
CASSGPPPQDTQYF
TGTGCCAGCAGCGGGCCACCACCACAGGATACGCAGTATTTT
>-|-|TRBJ1-5|TRBV30
CAWSGARGDQPQHF
TGTGCCTGGAGTGGGGCCAGGGGCGATCAGCCCCAGCATTTT
>TRBD1|once|TRBJ2-7|TRBV27
CASSLHGQGYEQYF
TGTGCCAGCAGTTTACATGGACAGGGCTACGAGCAGTACTTC
>TRBD1|-|TRBJ1-2|TRBV19
CASRGTGANYGYTF
TGTGCCAGTCGTGGGACAGGGGCTAACTATGGCTACACCTTC
>TRBD2|-|TRBJ2-7|TRBV4-2
CASSQDGLAGSYEQYF
TGTGCCAGCAGCCAAGACGGGCTAGCGGGGTCCTACGAGCAGTACTTC
>TRBD1|-|TRBJ2-3|TRBV28
CASSSSGTGPFTDTQYF
TGTGCCAGCAGTTCGTCCGGGACAGGGCCCTTCACAGATACGCAGTATTTT
>-|-|TRBJ1-2|TRBV15
CATSKQGNGYTF
TGTGCCACCAGCAAACAGGGCAATGGCTACACCTTC
>TRBD2|-|TRBJ2-1|TRBV27
CASSLVWGGDEQFF
TGTGCCAGCAGTTTAGTATGGGGAGGGGATGAGCAGTTCTTC
>TRBD2|-|TRBJ2-7|TRBV10-2
CASGTSGMIEQYF
TGCGCCAGCGGGACTAGCGGGATGATCGAGCAGTACTTC
>-|-|TRBJ1-3|TRBV4-2
CASSQGQTGSSGNTIYF
TGTGCCAGCAGCCAAGGGCAGACAGGATCCTCTGGAAACACCATATATTTT
>-|-|TRBJ1-3|TRBV13
CASSLGRGHGPGNTIYF
TGTGCCAGCAGCTTAGGTCGGGGACACGGACCTGGAAACACCATATATTTT
>TRBD1|-|TRBJ1-3|TRBV30
CAWSGGQGENTIYF
TGTGCCTGGAGTGGCGGACAGGGGGAAAACACCATATATTTT
>TRBD2|once|TRBJ2-3|TRBV27
CASSSDNNPSGAATDTQYF
TGTGCCAGCAGTTCAGACAACAATCCTAGCGGGGCGGCCACAGATACGCAGTATTTT
>TRBD1|-|TRBJ1-4|TRBV13
CASSLRLLDRGANEKLFF
TGTGCCAGCAGCCTAAGACTACTTGACAGGGGAGCTAATGAAAAACTGTTTTTT
>-|-|TRBJ1-3|TRBV7-8
CASSLVRDTAGNTIYF
TGTGCCAGCAGCTTAGTCAGGGATACGGCTGGAAACACCATATATTTT
>TRBD2|-|TRBJ2-3|TRBV6-5
CASSYTAPGLAERQYF
TGTGCCAGCAGTTACACCGCACCGGGACTAGCGGAACGACAGTATTTT
>TRBD2|-|TRBJ2-7|TRBV28
CASSSFRTSGTYEQYF
TGTGCCAGCAGTTCGTTTAGGACTAGCGGAACCTACGAGCAGTACTTC
>-|-|TRBJ1-1|TRBV11-3
CASSLGAKWRIVTEAFF
TGTGCCAGCAGCTTAGGGGCGAAATGGAGGATTGTCACTGAAGCTTTCTTT
>-|-|TRBJ2-2|TRBV18
CASSIRERTGELFF
TGTGCCAGCTCAATACGGGAGAGGACCGGGGAGCTGTTTTTT
>TRBD1|-|TRBJ1-2|TRBV29-1
CSAPSDRETHGYTF
TGCAGCGCACCGTCGGACAGGGAAACACATGGCTACACCTTC
>TRBD1|-|TRBJ1-2|TRBV6-8
CASSYWDRATRGYGYTF
TGTGCCAGCAGTTACTGGGACAGAGCTACCCGGGGCTATGGCTACACCTTC
>-|-|TRBJ2-7|TRBV28
CASSLAATYEQYF
TGTGCCAGCAGTTTAGCGGCTACCTACGAGCAGTACTTC
>TRBD2|-|TRBJ2-7|TRBV2
CASSDVLAGEDEQYF
TGTGCCAGCAGTGATGTACTAGCGGGAGAGGACGAGCAGTACTTC
>-|-|TRBJ1-1|TRBV6-5
CASSAGTLPNTEAFF
TGTGCCAGCAGTGCTGGGACTCTCCCGAACACTGAAGCTTTCTTT
>-|-|TRBJ2-4|TRBV10-3
CAISESTGLAKNIQYF
TGTGCCATCAGTGAGTCGACGGGTCTAGCCAAAAACATTCAGTACTTC
>-|-|TRBJ1-4|TRBV2
CASSHIEGLFF
TGTGCCAGCAGTCACATCGAGGGACTGTTTTTT
>-|-|TRBJ2-3|TRBV14
CASSLRDFTDTQYF
TGTGCCAGCAGCCTCAGGGACTTCACAGATACGCAGTATTTT
>-|-|TRBJ2-2|TRBV7-9
CASSSTSNVNTGELFF
TGTGCCAGCAGCTCCACTAGCAACGTTAACACCGGGGAGCTGTTTTTT
>-|once|TRBJ2-7|TRBV4-2
CASSQDVSYEQYF
TGTGCCAGCAGCCAAGATGTATCCTACGAGCAGTACTTC
>-|once|TRBJ2-5|TRBV2
CASSEDGPRREETQYF
TGTGCCAGCAGTGAGGATGGGCCACGAAGAGAGGAGACCCAGTACTTC
>-|-|TRBJ2-3|TRBV5-6
CASSHQTFTDTQYF
TGTGCCAGCAGCCATCAGACTTTCACAGATACGCAGTATTTT
>TRBD1|-|TRBJ2-7|TRBV18
CASSPGQGAGEQYF
TGTGCCAGCTCACCGGGACAGGGGGCGGGAGAGCAGTACTTC
>TRBD2|-|TRBJ2-1|TRBV4-2
CASSQGLAGGQNEQFF
TGTGCCAGCAGCCAAGGACTAGCGGGGGGGCAAAATGAGCAGTTCTTC
>TRBD2|-|TRBJ2-3|TRBV28
CASSSGTSGRTDTQYF
TGTGCCAGCAGTTCTGGGACTAGCGGTCGCACAGATACGCAGTATTTT